These 26 T cell receptor beta chains were sequenced from one sample in a study of T cells in localized non-small cell lung cancer. Sequencing was performed with immunoSEQ multiplex PCR; in TCRdb, only in-frame clones are kept and a portion is missing. The sample holds over 45,000 clones, approximately 77% seen once. The specimen was peripheral blood, collected before any cancer treatment. The receptors derive from a man aged 35 to 69 with stage I squamous cell lung carcinoma.

This clone appeared a few times. The chain employs TRBV10-3 and TRBJ2-7; possibly TRBD1 for D (7 bases). V was clipped by 10 bases and J by 5 bases, with 18 bases between them. Germline loops: CDR1 ENHRY, CDR2 SYGVKD. This CDR3 has 13 amino acids. The DNA for the CDR3 is TGTGCCAGCTCCCCAGGGGGGATGAACGAGCAGTACTTC. It specifies CASSPGGMNEQYF.

V usage is TRBV6-5 and J usage is TRBJ1-5; no clear D. The V and J ends lost 2 bases and 4 bases respectively, with 6 bases between them. The CDR3 is made up of 13 amino acids. Germline-derived CDR1 and CDR2 are MNHEY and SVGAGI. The CDR3 nucleotides read TGTGCCAGCAGTTACAGCACGAATCAGCCCCAGCATTTT. Its protein is CASSYSTNQPQHF.

This clone was seen only a few times. The rearrangement links TRBV5-8 to TRBJ1-2; maybe TRBD1 (5 bases). Trimming cost V 3 bases and J 8 bases, with 17 bases left between them. The CDR3 covers 14 residues. Germline loops: CDR1 SGHTS, CDR2 YDEGEE. The CDR3 sequence: CASSSPQGPYGYTF. The CDR3 coding sequence is TGTGCCAGCAGCTCCCCGCAGGGTCCCTACGGCTACACCTTC.

About this clone: Other DNA variants within this sample encode the same CDR3. This rearrangement joins TRBV5-1 to TRBJ2-7; 9 bases line up with TRBD2. The CDR3 contains 15 residues. CDR1 is SGHRS, CDR2 YFSETQ, per germline. Losses at the gene ends were 0 bases for V and 6 bases for J; bases not matched to a gene: 7. The CDR3 is CASSLESSGVAEQYF. CDR3 DNA sequence: TGCGCCAGCAGCTTGGAGTCTAGCGGGGTGGCCGAGCAGTACTTC.

This clone was found once. The gene calls are TRBV6-6 and TRBJ1-1; perhaps TRBD1 as D (5 bases). Trimming stripped 2 bases from V and 1 base from J, with 8 bases between. There are 14 residues in the CDR3. Germline V lookup: CDR1 MNHNY, CDR2 SVGAGI (reference sequence). The CDR3 region has the DNA TGTGCCAGCAGTTACACAGGATCGAACACTGAAGCTTTCTTT. The encoded protein is CASSYTGSNTEAFF.

This chain links TRBV28 with TRBJ1-5, with a weak D call TRBD1 (5 bases). Germline CDR1 MDHEN, CDR2 SYDVKM. V was clipped by 11 bases and J by 6 bases, with 23 bases between them. The CDR3 has 15 residues. The CDR3 reads CAGGSSEGPGQPQHF. In nucleotides, the CDR3 is TGTGCCGGGGGGTCCTCTGAGGGACCGGGTCAGCCCCAGCATTTT.

This chain links TRBV5-1 with TRBJ1-2; 7 bases agree with TRBD1. CDR3 length equals 15 residues. The germline V gene has CDR1 SGHRS and CDR2 YFSETQ. Trimming removed 2 bases from V and 4 bases from J; junction bases left unmatched: 8. The CDR3 spells CASSFGTGVIYGYTF. The CDR3 DNA reads as TGCGCCAGCAGCTTTGGCACAGGGGTCATCTATGGCTACACCTTC.

This clone has only one observation. The chain joins TRBV6-4 to TRBJ1-1; possible D gene TRBD1, 5 bases. CDR1 is MRHNA, CDR2 SNTAGT, per germline. Trimming took 5 bases from V and 2 from J, leaving 9 bases between them. The CDR3 contains 13 residues. Here the CDR3 reads CASSWGFNTEAFF. The CDR3 nucleotides are TGTGCCAGCAGTTGGGGGTTTAACACTGAAGCTTTCTTT.

The chain combines TRBV9 with TRBJ1-1; no reliable D call. Germline V gene sequence: CDR1 SGDLS, CDR2 YYNGEE. The ends were cut back, 0 bases at V and 0 bases at J, with 3 bases in the middle. The CDR3 is made up of 13 amino acids. CDR3 nucleotide sequence: TGTGCCAGCAGCGTAGGTATGAACACTGAAGCTTTCTTT. Translating it yields CASSVGMNTEAFF.

The table lists this clone with a few counts. This chain links TRBV6-5 with TRBJ2-3; unclear D gene. The CDR3 runs to 14 residues. V shed 4 bases and J shed 3 bases, with 11 bases lying between them. CDR1 is MNHEY and CDR2 is SVGAGI in the germline V gene. Written as DNA, the CDR3 is TGTGCCAGCAGTTCCCTAAGTTCGACAGATACGCAGTATTTT. It translates to CASSSLSSTDTQYF.

The V gene is TRBV4-3, the J gene TRBJ1-4; maybe TRBD1 (6 bases). V lost 2 bases and J lost 8, with 12 bases in between. The germline V gene has CDR1 LGHNA and CDR2 YSLEER. The CDR3 spans 14 residues. CDR3: CASSQPGVQEKLFF. For the CDR3, the DNA is TGCGCCAGCAGCCAACCAGGGGTTCAAGAAAAACTGTTTTTT.

The rearrangement uses TRBV13 and TRBJ2-7; D not certain. CDR1 is PRHDT, CDR2 FYEKMQ, per germline (reference sequence). V lost 5 bases to trimming and J lost 6 bases, with 14 bases between them. The CDR3 runs to 13 residues. In nucleotides, the CDR3 is TGTGCCAGCAGCGGTGGGCCGGATGGCGAGCAGTACTTC. Translating gives CASSGGPDGEQYF. The entire variable domain, with the rest obtained from reference TRBV13 and TRBJ2-7, is as follows: AAGVIQSPRHLIKEKRETATLKCYPIPRHDTVYWYQQGPGQDPQFLISFYEKMQSDKGSIPDRFSAQQFSDYHSELNMSSLELGDSALYFCASSGGPDGEQYFGPGTRLTVT.

The chain recombines TRBV5-1 with TRBJ2-7; TRBD2 is a possible D gene (5 bases). The germline V gene has CDR1 SGHRS and CDR2 YFSETQ. Trimming took off 0 bases at V and 2 bases at J, with 12 bases between the two ends. The CDR3 extends over 15 amino acids. In DNA form, the CDR3 reads TGCGCCAGCAGCTTGGAACGGGGATCCACCTACGAGCAGTACTTC. This codes for CASSLERGSTYEQYF.

V is TRBV6-6 and J is TRBJ2-6; TRBD2 might be the D (6 bases). Germline assignment: CDR1 MNHNY and CDR2 SVGAGI (reference sequence). Trimming pared 11 bases from V and 2 bases from J, leaving 19 bases between. The CDR3 spans 16 residues. The CDR3 here is CAGRDSSRAGANVLTF. The DNA for the CDR3 is TGTGCCGGCCGGGACTCAAGTCGGGCTGGGGCCAACGTCCTGACTTTC.

The V gene is TRBV5-1, the J gene TRBJ2-1; 7 positions agree with TRBD2. The V gene end was trimmed by 1 base and the J gene end by 5 bases; junction bases not matched to a gene: 6. The CDR3 length is 15 residues. Germline V lookup: CDR1 SGHRS, CDR2 YFSETQ. The chain's CDR3 is CASSLRSAGNNEQFF. Written as DNA, the CDR3 is TGCGCCAGCAGCTTGAGGTCAGCGGGGAACAATGAGCAGTTCTTC.

The count of this clone is one. CDR3 protein: CASSDNTGETGELFF. DNA of the CDR3: TGTGCCAGCAGCGACAACACAGGGGAGACCGGGGAGCTGTTTTTT. V and J are TRBV2 and TRBJ2-2; 7 positions agree with TRBD1. The CDR3 is 15 amino acids. Germline trimming cut 6 bases from V and 5 bases from J; bases unmatched to any gene: 9. From germline, CDR1 is SNHLY and CDR2 FYNNEI.

J is TRBJ1-2 and V is TRBV28; tentative D call: TRBD1 (5 bases). V lost 3 bases, J lost 5 bases, and 7 bases lay in between. Germline loops: CDR1 MDHEN, CDR2 SYDVKM. The CDR3 extends over 12 amino acids. CDR3 sequence (DNA): TGTGCCAGCAGTTTCGAGGGGTATGGCTACACCTTC. This gives the protein CASSFEGYGYTF.

This clone was found many times. CDR3 DNA sequence: TGTGCCAGCAGTTTAGGGTGGAACACTGAAGCTTTCTTT. Translated: CASSLGWNTEAFF. The J gene is TRBJ1-1, the V gene TRBV28; D is unclear. Germline V gene data show CDR1 as MDHEN and CDR2 as SYDVKM. The CDR3 extends over 13 amino acids. V dropped 2 bases and J dropped 1 base, with 5 bases sitting between them.

V gene TRBV5-1 combines with J gene TRBJ2-1; TRBD2 matches at 13 bases. Germline loops: CDR1 SGHRS, CDR2 YFSETQ. The V segment lost 2 bases and the J segment 2 bases; nucleotides outside the gene matches: 1. The CDR3 has 16 amino acids. This CDR3 reads CASSLGTSGAYNEQFF. CDR3 DNA: TGCGCCAGCAGCTTAGGGACTAGCGGGGCCTACAATGAGCAGTTCTTC.

The chain links TRBV7-2 to TRBJ1-4; D call uncertain. Between the trimmed V and J ends, which lost 3 bases and 10 bases, there was a span of 12 bases. The CDR3 has 13 residues. Germline lookup yields CDR1 SGHTA and CDR2 FQGNSA. The CDR3: CASSLEEAGKLFF. The CDR3 DNA sequence: TGTGCCAGCAGCTTGGAGGAGGCAGGAAAACTGTTTTTT.

The CDR3 DNA sequence: TGTGCCAGCAGCCCGGGACAGGGGGGGACACCCCTCCACTTT. Its protein is CASSPGQGGTPLHF. J is TRBJ1-6 and V is TRBV7-3, with 11 bases fitting TRBD1. The V segment lost 5 bases and the J segment 11 bases; nucleotides outside the gene matches: 5. Germline CDR1 SGHTA, CDR2 FQGTGA. The CDR3 is 14 residues long.

The J gene is TRBJ2-1, the V gene TRBV5-1; 15 bases agree with TRBD2. Looked up from germline, CDR1 is SGHRS and CDR2 is YFSETQ. V lost 2 bases and J lost 4; bases outside the gene matches: 4. This CDR3 is 17 amino acids long. The CDR3 nucleotides read TGCGCCAGCAGCTTCGGGACTAGCGGGGGGAATTACAATGAGCAGTTCTTC. This translates into CASSFGTSGGNYNEQFF.

V and J are TRBV30 and TRBJ2-3, with 8 nucleotides matching TRBD2. J gave up 0 bases and V 7 bases, and 3 bases lay outside the gene matches. The CDR3 covers 13 residues. The germline CDR1 and CDR2 sequences are GTSNPN and SVGIG (reference sequence). The DNA of the CDR3 is TGTGCCTTAGCGGGGAGTAGCACAGATACGCAGTATTTT. Amino acid sequence: CALAGSSTDTQYF.

In this sample, this clone turned up a few times. The rearrangement uses TRBV2 and TRBJ1-5; D is unclear. V lost 0 bases and J 1 base, leaving 16 bases between the germline ends. The CDR3 runs 18 residues. CDR1 is SNHLY and CDR2 is FYNNEI in the germline V gene. The CDR3 sequence: CASSEAPPRMVSNQPQHF. Written as DNA, the CDR3 is TGTGCCAGCAGTGAAGCCCCCCCCAGGATGGTCAGCAATCAGCCCCAGCATTTT.

The chain has TRBV29-1 and TRBJ2-3, with TRBD1 matching over 10 bases. This CDR3 is built from 14 residues. From germline, CDR1 is SQVTM and CDR2 ANQGSEA. V lost 6 bases to trimming and J lost 5 bases; unmatched junction nucleotides: 8. DNA of the CDR3: TGCAGCGTCAAACGACAGGGGGCGAGAGATACGCAGTATTTT. The encoded protein is CSVKRQGARDTQYF.

This chain links TRBV27 with TRBJ2-3, with D possibly called TRBD1 or TRBD2 (5 bases each). The ends were cut back, 6 bases at V and 6 bases at J, with 16 bases in the middle. CDR1 and CDR2 (germline): MNHEY, SMNVEV (reference sequence). This CDR3 is built from 14 residues. The CDR3 DNA reads TGTGCCAGCAGCTCTCGACCGGGGCGGGATACGCAGTATTTT. Translating gives CASSSRPGRDTQYF.